This TCR beta chain was sequenced in a study of blood T cell repertoires in COVID-19 (dated by TCRdb to about 2020). Regarding the complete study: Samples from collaborators originated in the United States, Italy and Spain and spanned both the acute and convalescent phases of COVID-19. The prospective study material was composed of cDNA or gDNA derived from T cells, B-cell-depleted T cells, or PBMCs. Subjects who had been exposed to COVID-19, were actively infected with it, or had recovered from it provided the deeply sampled blood TCRbeta repertoires that made up the dataset. A freely available public database, intended as a resource for researchers studying the immune response to SARS-CoV-2, is where the repertoires were released. The samples were drawn from two sources: the first 160 participants of the ongoing ImmuneRACE study, and 950 to 1,500 subjects contributed by 6 global collaborators. Sample metadata almost always included a de-identified subject ID, COVID-19 status, age in years and sex. Where available, HLA class I and class II types were taken from metadata supplied by the sample provider and were not determined by assay-based typing.

The CDR3 has 14 amino acids, counting the end cysteine and phenylalanine. Only CDR3 DNA remains: 42 bases, in frame from the first base. The germline V gene encodes CDR1 SGHVS and CDR2 FQNEAQ. From V the trimming removes 1 base and from J it removes 4 bases, while the gene matches leave 2 bases of the junction unaccounted for. Participants in the prospective study were aged about 18 to 95 years, lived in about two dozen United States geographic areas, and enrolled through a virtual design. To assign participants to cohorts, the prospective study relied on clinical history that participants themselves reported in a screening survey and a study questionnaire. In the prospective study, mobile phlebotomists collected whole blood, serum and a nasopharyngeal or oropharyngeal swab from each participant. Participants in the prospective study had the option to provide additional blood draws and questionnaires over a roughly 2-month period. Prospective study blood samples were shipped either frozen or at room temperature before DNA extraction.

Comment on this clone: There is no known antigen for this receptor. Base qualities are not recorded, but no much larger clone differs from it by a single base.

TCRbeta CDR3 regions were amplified from genomic DNA by means of the immunoSEQ Assay, a bias-controlled multiplex PCR. In the original analysis: Nucleated cell counts per sample were estimated from amplification of reference gene primers within the assay. To quantify the absolute abundance of each unique TCRbeta CDR3 rearrangement, sequence reads were collapsed and filtered. For each sample, productive Simpson clonality was calculated as the square root of Simpson's diversity index across productive rearrangements. The clones in this table, taken by TCRdb from immuneACCESS, are in-frame only. Not every clone is retained; where verified, under half of the shortfall comes from an unresolved V gene, and the cause of the rest is unknown. V and J calls plus clone size are reproduced from that table; the DNA served to infer D and trimming. This sample is represented by about 400,000 clones; approximately 88% of them were singletons. The ten largest clonotypes hold approximately 2.1% of the sample.

Paper-wide results and their limitations: Clinical and demographic metadata were provided uncurated, with the amount varying by source and participant.

The sequence derives from a woman in her 40s with acute COVID-19. Sequencing was performed on PBMCs or T cells enriched from blood (not recorded which). This sequence uses TRBV7-8 and TRBJ1-2, and TRBD1 matches 8 of the central bases. CDR3 loop: CASSLDGTGYGYTF. The nucleotide sequence is given as TGTGCCAGCAGCTTAGACGGGACAGGCTATGGCTACACCTTC.